The 20 T cell receptor beta chains below were found in one sample sequenced in a study of cytomegalovirus exposure and HLA in healthy donors. Primers included in the PCR were 60 Vbeta and 13 Jbeta primers. Clones were sequenced by immunoSEQ multiplex PCR, and TCRdb holds only the in-frame ones, with some missing. The repertoire holds roughly 180,000 clones, just over 75% seen once, with approximately 1.3% in the top ten. Source material: PBMCs. The receptors originated from a man aged 18-30 years in good health and CMV-seronegative.

This chain connects TRBV5-1 to TRBJ2-1; TRBD1 is a possible D gene (6 bases). The germline V and J ends were trimmed by 1 base and 3 bases, with 11 bases remaining between them. The CDR3 loop spans 15 amino acids. Germline loops: CDR1 SGHRS, CDR2 YFSETQ. The CDR3 region has the DNA TGCGCCAGCAGCTTGTCAGGGGCTCGCTACAATGAGCAGTTCTTC. This translates into CASSLSGARYNEQFF.

The rearrangement uses TRBV19 and TRBJ1-5, with D tentatively TRBD1 (5 bases). Germline-derived CDR1 and CDR2 are LNHDA and SQIVND (reference sequence). The CDR3 contains 16 residues. Trimming cost V 5 bases and J 0 bases, with 14 bases left between them. CDR3 residues: CASSSGTAASNQPQHF. In nucleotides, the CDR3 is TGTGCCAGTAGTTCCGGGACTGCAGCTAGCAATCAGCCCCAGCATTTT.

The chain links TRBV28 to TRBJ1-6; maybe TRBD1 (5 bases). The CDR3 covers 16 residues. CDR1 and CDR2 from the germline V gene are MDHEN and SYDVKM. Trimming removed 5 bases at V and 7 bases at J, with 18 bases between. Here the CDR3 DNA reads TGTGCCAGCAGTGAGCATGTGGGGGGGGGAAATTCACCCCTCCACTTT. It codes for CASSEHVGGGNSPLHF. Variable domain in full (rest from reference TRBV28 and TRBJ1-6): DVKVTQSSRYLVKRTGEKVFLECVQDMDHENMFWYRQDPGLGLRLIYFSYDVKMKEKGDIPEGYSVSREKKERFSLILESASTNQTSMYLCASSEHVGGGNSPLHFGNGTRLTVT.

This clone was seen only a few times. V is TRBV7-9 and J is TRBJ2-5, with 13 bases lining up with TRBD2. Germline CDR1 reads SEHNR; CDR2 reads FQNEAQ (reference sequence). Germline trimming cut 5 bases from V and 4 bases from J; bases unmatched to any gene: 10. This CDR3 has 17 residues. The CDR3 is CASSLTSGGAVGETQYF. CDR3 nucleotide sequence: TGTGCCAGCAGCCTTACTAGCGGGGGGGCCGTGGGAGAGACCCAGTACTTC.

V usage is TRBV10-3 and J usage is TRBJ1-2, with D possibly TRBD1 on 6 matching bases. Trimming took 2 bases from V and 4 from J, leaving 8 bases between them. CDR1 is ENHRY, CDR2 SYGVKD, per germline. This CDR3 contains 13 residues. The CDR3 loop is CAISEGGGYGYTF. CDR3 sequence (DNA): TGTGCCATCAGTGAGGGGGGCGGCTATGGCTACACCTTC.

This clone was seen just once. This sequence joins TRBV2 and TRBJ2-1; 16 nucleotides line up with TRBD2. CDR3 length: 20 amino acids. V dropped 6 bases and J dropped 0; count of bases not matched to a gene: 11. In germline, CDR1 is SNHLY, CDR2 FYNNEI. CDR3 sequence reads: CASRDAGLAGGPNSYNEQFF. The DNA of the CDR3 is TGTGCCAGCAGAGACGCGGGACTAGCGGGAGGGCCCAACTCCTACAATGAGCAGTTCTTC.

V gene TRBV4-3 combines with J gene TRBJ1-2, with D maybe TRBD1 (5 bases). The CDR3 covers 15 residues. V lost 2 bases and J lost 8, with 18 bases in between. CDR1 LGHNA and CDR2 YSLEER come from the germline V gene. CDR3 sequence reads: CASSQPTIGGRGYTF. CDR3 nucleotide sequence: TGCGCCAGCAGCCAACCTACAATCGGGGGTCGGGGCTACACCTTC.

The V call is TRBV11-2, the J call TRBJ2-1; D may be TRBD2 (6 bases). CDR1 is SGHAT, CDR2 FQNNGV, per germline. The CDR3 has 16 residues. V lost 5 bases and J lost 4, with 18 bases in between. The CDR3, as DNA: TGTGCCAGCAGCCCCGGAGGGGTGACCTTATACAATGAGCAGTTCTTC. Encoded protein: CASSPGGVTLYNEQFF. Supplemented by reference TRBV11-2 and TRBJ2-1, the full variable domain reads EAGVAQSPRYKIIEKRQSVAFWCNPISGHATLYWYQQILGQGPKLLIQFQNNGVVDDSQLPKDRFSAERLKGVDSTLKIQPAKLEDSAVYLCASSPGGVTLYNEQFFGPGTRLTVL.

The chain employs TRBV6-1 and TRBJ2-1; perhaps TRBD1 as D (6 bases). CDR3 size: 14 residues. Germline CDR1 is MNHNS and CDR2 is SASEGT. V was trimmed by 10 bases and J by 0 bases, leaving 13 bases between them. In DNA form, the CDR3 reads TGTGCCACAACAGGGTTGAGCTCCTACAATGAGCAGTTCTTC. Amino acid sequence: CATTGLSSYNEQFF.

The chain combines TRBV21-1 with TRBJ2-7; the table names TRBD1, a call not compared with the DNA. TRBV21-1 represents a pseudogene. The CDR3 totals 16 residues. The CDR3 bases are TGTGCCAGCAGCAGGGGGCCGGGGCCAGGGGTTCTGAAGCAGTACTTC. It translates to CASSRGPGPGVLKQYF.

The chain links TRBV2 to TRBJ2-6; D might be TRBD2 (6 bases). The CDR3 has 15 amino acids. From germline, CDR1 is SNHLY and CDR2 FYNNEI. V lost 2 bases and J lost 2, with 7 bases in between. The DNA of the CDR3 is TGTGCCAGCAGTGAAAGGGAGGCTGGGGCCAACGTCCTGACTTTC. Amino acids: CASSEREAGANVLTF. Variable domain in full (rest from reference TRBV2 and TRBJ2-6): EPEVTQTPSHQVTQMGQEVILRCVPISNHLYFYWYRQILGQKVEFLVSFYNNEISEKSEIFDDQFSVERPDGSNFTLKIRSTKLEDSAMYFCASSEREAGANVLTFGAGSRLTVL.

This rearrangement joins TRBV18 to TRBJ1-4, with D perhaps TRBD1 (6 bases). Germline V gene data show CDR1 as KGHSH and CDR2 as LQKENI. This CDR3 is built from 13 residues. V was clipped by 5 bases and J by 5 bases, with 9 bases between them. Here the CDR3 DNA reads TGTGCCAGCTCATTGGGACAAAATGAAAAACTGTTTTTT. Amino acids: CASSLGQNEKLFF.

J is TRBJ2-7 and V is TRBV9; 14 bases agree with TRBD2. Germline V lookup: CDR1 SGDLS, CDR2 YYNGEE. This CDR3 spans 16 amino acids. After removal of 0 bases from V and 2 bases from J, the junction contained 1 base not matched to a gene. CDR3 in amino acids: CASSVGLAGGTYEQYF. The CDR3 DNA sequence: TGTGCCAGCAGCGTAGGACTAGCGGGAGGGACCTACGAGCAGTACTTC.

This clone was picked up one time. The chain joins TRBV30 to TRBJ2-7; D is possibly TRBD1 (5 bases). The CDR3 loop spans 12 amino acids. Germline CDR1 and CDR2: GTSNPN and SVGIG (reference sequence). Trimming removed 4 bases from V and 0 bases from J, with 7 bases in between. DNA of the CDR3: TGTGCCTGGACAGGGAACTCCTACGAGCAGTACTTC. Encoded protein: CAWTGNSYEQYF.

The V gene is TRBV18, the J gene TRBJ1-4; 11 nucleotides line up with TRBD1. The J segment lost 13 bases and the V segment lost 3 bases, leaving 4 bases of the junction unmatched. Germline values: CDR1 KGHSH, CDR2 LQKENI. This CDR3 is 13 amino acids long. CDR3 sequence reads: CASSPRDRGGLFF. In nucleotides, the CDR3 is TGTGCCAGCTCACCCCGGGACAGGGGGGGACTGTTTTTT.

The J gene is TRBJ2-7, the V gene TRBV28; D may be TRBD1 (6 bases). Trimming removed 5 bases at V and 5 bases at J, with 16 bases between. This CDR3 is built from 14 residues. The germline CDR1 and CDR2 sequences are MDHEN and SYDVKM. The CDR3: CASSVTSGVHEQYF. CDR3 sequence (DNA): TGTGCCAGCAGTGTCACCTCAGGGGTCCACGAGCAGTACTTC.

A few counts support this clone. The chain employs TRBV11-3 and TRBJ2-1; 10 bases are shared with TRBD2. The CDR3 runs to 16 residues. Germline CDR1 reads SGHNT; CDR2 reads YENEEA. The trim removed 11 bases at V and 3 bases at J, leaving 13 bases unmatched. The CDR3 region has the DNA TGTGCCCGCTCGGGACTAGCGAGTTCGTTCTACAATGAGCAGTTCTTC. This codes for CARSGLASSFYNEQFF. Full variable domain (outside the CDR3, taken from reference TRBV11-3 and TRBJ2-1): EAGVVQSPRYKIIEKKQPVAFWCNPISGHNTLYWYLQNLGQGPELLIRYENEEAVDDSQLPKDRFSAERLKGVDSTLKIQPAELGDSAVYLCARSGLASSFYNEQFFGPGTRLTVL.

The chain recombines TRBV20-1 with TRBJ1-2; weak D call: TRBD1 (5 bases). The CDR3 length is 11 residues. The germline gives CDR1 DFQATT, CDR2 SNEGSKA (reference sequence). The CDR3 loop reads CSVQTGVHYTF. Here the CDR3 DNA reads TGCAGCGTACAGACGGGGGTCCACTACACCTTC.

This chain connects TRBV6-1 to TRBJ2-1, with 7 nucleotides matching TRBD2. CDR3 size: 15 residues. The germline V gene encodes CDR1 MNHNS and CDR2 SASEGT. Unmatched junction bases numbered 9, after V lost 2 bases and J lost 8 bases. CDR3 amino acids: CASSEFGLEGHEQFF. In DNA form, the CDR3 reads TGTGCCAGCAGTGAATTCGGACTAGAGGGGCATGAGCAGTTCTTC.

This clone was seen once. The chain is built from TRBV6-6 and TRBJ2-1; D is undetermined. In germline, CDR1 is MNHNY, CDR2 SVGAGI (reference sequence). V lost 7 bases and J 0 bases, leaving 13 bases between the germline ends. CDR3 length: 15 residues. CDR3 DNA: TGTGCCAGCATCGCAGCGCTCTCCTCCTACAATGAGCAGTTCTTC. Translation: CASIAALSSYNEQFF.